These 29 T cell receptor beta chains came from one sample sequenced in a study of shared clonotypes between healthy human individuals. The naive CD8 subset, CD45RO-negative cells positively selected for CCR7, excluded terminally differentiated effector memory CD45RA+ cells. Clones were sequenced by immunoSEQ multiplex PCR, and TCRdb holds only the in-frame ones, with some missing. Of about 800,000 clones detected, about 97% appear once; the ten largest clones hold less than 0.25%. Sequencing input: naive CD8+ T cells sorted from blood. These receptors all stem from a man aged 25 to 40 in good health.

The J gene is TRBJ2-6, the V gene TRBV7-8; D gene ambiguous. V lost 5 bases, J lost 0 bases, and 8 bases lay in between. The CDR3 contains 15 residues. The germline V gene has CDR1 SGHVS and CDR2 FQNEAQ. The chain's CDR3 is CASSPLLSGANVLTF. The CDR3 DNA follows: TGTGCCAGCAGCCCCCTTCTCTCTGGGGCCAACGTCCTGACTTTC.

The J gene is TRBJ2-2, the V gene TRBV11-2, with 9 bases lining up with TRBD2. This CDR3 spans 16 amino acids. With V trimmed by 2 bases and J by 7 bases, 8 bases remained unmatched. Germline-derived CDR1 and CDR2 are SGHAT and FQNNGV. CDR3 coding DNA: TGTGCCAGCAGCTTACCTAGCGGGAAAATAAGCGGGGAGCTGTTTTTT. Translating gives CASSLPSGKISGELFF.

In the case of this clone: The sample has other DNA sequences that encode this CDR3 too. The chain carries TRBV5-1 and TRBJ1-5, with TRBD1 matching 7 bases. Per the germline V gene, CDR1 is SGHRS and CDR2 is YFSETQ. The CDR3 consists of 15 residues. V dropped 0 bases and J dropped 0; count of bases not matched to a gene: 0. CDR3 protein: CASSLEGASNQPQHF. CDR3 coding DNA: TGCGCCAGCAGCTTGGAGGGGGCTAGCAATCAGCCCCAGCATTTT.

The chain recombines TRBV14 with TRBJ2-2; D may be TRBD1 or TRBD2 (5 bases each). Germline CDR1 and CDR2: SGHDN and FVKESK. V lost 1 base, J lost 1 base, and 10 bases lay in between. The CDR3 totals 16 residues. The CDR3 spells CASSQGAGRNTGELFF. The CDR3 bases are TGTGCCAGCAGCCAAGGAGCAGGGAGGAACACCGGGGAGCTGTTTTTT.

The chain couples TRBV7-6 to TRBJ1-3, with TRBD1 matching 9 bases. The CDR3 totals 19 residues. The V gene end was trimmed by 5 bases and the J gene end by 2 bases; junction bases not matched to a gene: 16. CDR1 SGHVS and CDR2 FNYEAQ come from the germline V gene. As DNA, the CDR3 is TGTGCCAGCAGCCCTTTCGGGACAGGGATTGATATAGCTGGAAACACCATATATTTT. Protein: CASSPFGTGIDIAGNTIYF.

This chain links TRBV23-1 with TRBJ2-1; D is undetermined. TRBV23-1 falls under the ORF class, with uncertain function. Trimming removed 6 bases from V and 7 bases from J, with 19 bases in between. The CDR3 has 15 residues. The CDR3 loop is CASSPPVTPINEQFF. In DNA, the CDR3 is TGCGCCAGCAGCCCCCCCGTTACTCCCATAAATGAGCAGTTCTTC.

With respect to this clone: Other DNA sequences in this specimen translate into the identical CDR3. DNA of the CDR3: TGCAGCGTTGAAGTTAGGGGCACTGAAGCTTTCTTT. This encodes CSVEVRGTEAFF. The chain employs TRBV29-1 and TRBJ1-1; possibly TRBD1 for D (5 bases). CDR1 is SQVTM and CDR2 is ANQGSEA in the germline V gene. The CDR3 is 12 residues long. Trimming took 1 base from V and 4 from J, leaving 7 bases between them.

The rearrangement uses TRBV13 and TRBJ2-1; 10 bases line up with TRBD2. The CDR3 totals 17 residues. Trimming at V came to 0 bases and at J to 5 bases, leaving 7 bases not matched to a gene. CDR1 is PRHDT, CDR2 FYEKMQ, per germline (reference sequence). The CDR3 protein is CASSLGPLLAGNNEQFF. The CDR3 region has the DNA TGTGCCAGCAGCTTAGGTCCGTTACTAGCGGGAAACAATGAGCAGTTCTTC.

This clone was observed a few times. V usage is TRBV2 and J usage is TRBJ1-1; D is undetermined. V was cut by 6 bases and J by 4 bases, with 15 bases left in between. This CDR3 region has 14 residues. Looked up from germline, CDR1 is SNHLY and CDR2 is FYNNEI. The CDR3 DNA reads as TGTGCCAGCAGGGGGATCGGAGGGATCACTGAAGCTTTCTTT. Amino acid sequence: CASRGIGGITEAFF. Together with reference TRBV2 and TRBJ1-1, the CDR3 gives the full variable domain: EPEVTQTPSHQVTQMGQEVILRCVPISNHLYFYWYRQILGQKVEFLVSFYNNEISEKSEIFDDQFSVERPDGSNFTLKIRSTKLEDSAMYFCASRGIGGITEAFFGQGTRLTVV.

The genes are TRBV20-1 and TRBJ2-1; D is unresolved. The CDR3 is made up of 10 amino acids. Deletions cut 7 bases from V and 7 bases from J, with 8 bases between. The germline V gene encodes CDR1 DFQATT and CDR2 SNEGSKA (reference sequence). CDR3 sequence: CSVPENEQFF. The CDR3 DNA is TGCAGTGTTCCGGAGAATGAGCAGTTCTTC.

The chain carries TRBV9 and TRBJ2-7, with 7 bases fitting TRBD1. The CDR3 consists of 14 residues. CDR1 SGDLS and CDR2 YYNGEE come from the germline V gene. Germline trimming cut 2 bases from V and 5 bases from J; bases unmatched to any gene: 7. This CDR3 reads CASSVQTGNDEQYF. Written as DNA, the CDR3 is TGTGCCAGCAGCGTCCAGACAGGGAATGACGAGCAGTACTTC.

The V call is TRBV5-4, the J call TRBJ2-7; possible D gene TRBD2, 6 bases. The CDR3 length is 13 residues. The V gene lost 2 bases and the J gene lost 3 bases, with 9 bases spanning the gap. CDR1 and CDR2 (germline): SGHNT, YYREEE (reference sequence). For the CDR3, the DNA is TGTGCCAGCAGCTTCGCCGGGAGCTACGAGCAGTACTTC. It yields the protein CASSFAGSYEQYF.

The V call is TRBV21-1, the J call TRBJ2-2; the table gives TRBD2 as D, unverified against the DNA. TRBV21-1 has pseudogene status. There are 18 residues in the CDR3. The CDR3 DNA follows: TGTGCCAGCAGCACCCTGGGCACATTTCCACCGGAGGGCGGGGGGCTGTTTTTT. This encodes CASSTLGTFPPEGGGLFF.

The chain joins TRBV15 to TRBJ2-3, with D unclear. Trimming shortened V by 3 bases and J by 4 bases, and 5 bases separated the two germline ends. CDR3 size: 12 residues. Germline assignment: CDR1 LNHNV and CDR2 YYDKDF (reference sequence). The CDR3, as DNA: TGTGCCACCAGCAGTAAGGCAGATACGCAGTATTTT. It yields the protein CATSSKADTQYF.

This chain connects TRBV5-5 to TRBJ1-2; D unclear. Per the germline V gene, CDR1 is SGHKS and CDR2 is YYEKEE (reference sequence). CDR3 length: 14 amino acids. V gave up 2 bases and J gave up 4 bases, with 12 bases separating them. CDR3 amino acids: CASSFILGSYGYTF. The CDR3 region has the DNA TGTGCCAGCAGCTTCATTCTGGGCAGCTATGGCTACACCTTC. The full variable domain, rest sourced from reference TRBV5-5 and TRBJ1-2, is DAGVTQSPTHLIKTRGQQVTLRCSPISGHKSVSWYQQVLGQGPQFIFQYYEKEERGRGNFPDRFSARQFPNYSSELNVNALLLGDSALYLCASSFILGSYGYTFGSGTRLTVV.

This clone has just one count. The chain is built from TRBV25-1 and TRBJ2-7, with TRBD1 identical over 8 bases. V was clipped by 1 base and J by 2 bases; unmatched bases: 7. The germline CDR1 and CDR2 sequences are MGHDK and SYGVNS. This CDR3 has 16 amino acids. This CDR3 is CASSELGQGSTYEQYF. CDR3 nucleotides: TGTGCCAGCAGTGAATTAGGACAGGGATCCACCTACGAGCAGTACTTC.

The V call is TRBV9, the J call TRBJ2-2; 9 bases line up with TRBD1. CDR1 and CDR2 (germline): SGDLS, YYNGEE. J was trimmed by 3 bases and V by 0 bases; bases with no gene match: 3. This CDR3 spans 16 amino acids. The CDR3, as DNA: TGTGCCAGCAGCGTAGAGGGACAGGGTCACACCGGGGAGCTGTTTTTT. Its protein product is CASSVEGQGHTGELFF.

V is TRBV30 and J is TRBJ2-1, with 8 bases aligning to TRBD2. The CDR3 totals 15 residues. Losses at the gene ends were 4 bases for V and 3 bases for J; bases not matched to a gene: 8. Germline V gives CDR1 GTSNPN, CDR2 SVGIG (reference sequence). This CDR3 reads CAWTGTSGFYNEQFF. DNA of the CDR3: TGTGCCTGGACGGGCACTAGCGGTTTCTACAATGAGCAGTTCTTC.

The chain links TRBV11-2 to TRBJ1-1; a weak D match, TRBD1 (5 bases). The V and J ends lost 6 bases and 1 base respectively, with 18 bases between them. The CDR3 covers 16 residues. Germline CDR1 SGHAT, CDR2 FQNNGV. CDR3 region: CASSPPRFRENTEAFF. The DNA of the CDR3 is TGTGCCAGCAGTCCACCTCGGTTCAGGGAGAACACTGAAGCTTTCTTT. The variable domain in full, completed from reference TRBV11-2 and TRBJ1-1, reads EAGVAQSPRYKIIEKRQSVAFWCNPISGHATLYWYQQILGQGPKLLIQFQNNGVVDDSQLPKDRFSAERLKGVDSTLKIQPAKLEDSAVYLCASSPPRFRENTEAFFGQGTRLTVV.

This chain joins TRBV7-6 and TRBJ2-2; D might be TRBD1 (5 bases). Germline values: CDR1 SGHVS, CDR2 FNYEAQ. The CDR3 length is 15 residues. V lost 5 bases to trimming and J lost 5 bases, with 15 bases between them. The DNA of the CDR3 is TGTGCCAGCAGCCCCAGGGTAGGGCGGACCGGGGAGCTGTTTTTT. Protein: CASSPRVGRTGELFF.

A single count supports this clone. The V and J genes are TRBV11-2 and TRBJ2-7; maybe TRBD1 (5 bases). The CDR3 is made up of 13 amino acids. CDR1 is SGHAT, CDR2 FQNNGV, per germline. V was pared by 2 bases and J by 4 bases, with 9 bases between. The CDR3, as DNA: TGTGCCAGCAGCTTACAGGGTGGGTACGAGCAGTACTTC. Its translation: CASSLQGGYEQYF.

The chain's CDR3 is CASSLDAEVYNEQFF. The CDR3 DNA is TGTGCCAGCAGCTTGGACGCCGAAGTCTACAATGAGCAGTTCTTC. This chain joins TRBV5-6 and TRBJ2-1; D call uncertain. The CDR3 length is 15 residues. The V gene lost 0 bases and the J gene lost 3 bases, with 10 bases spanning the gap. Germline V gene sequence: CDR1 SGHDT, CDR2 YYEEEE.

The chain uses TRBV27 and TRBJ1-2, with 7 bases aligning to TRBD1. There are 14 residues in the CDR3. V lost 5 bases and J lost 2; bases outside the gene matches: 5. The germline V gene encodes CDR1 MNHEY and CDR2 SMNVEV (reference sequence). This CDR3 reads CASSDGQANYGYTF. CDR3 sequence (DNA): TGTGCCAGCAGTGACGGACAGGCCAACTATGGCTACACCTTC.

The chain links TRBV16 to TRBJ1-1; D gene ambiguous. Germline assignment: CDR1 KGHSY and CDR2 FQNENV. Trimming stripped 5 bases from V and 3 bases from J, with 13 bases between. The CDR3 is 14 amino acids. CDR3 in amino acids: CASSASGGDTEAFF. CDR3 coding DNA: TGTGCCAGCAGCGCAAGTGGCGGGGACACTGAAGCTTTCTTT.

The chain is built from TRBV5-1 and TRBJ1-4, with D possibly being TRBD1 (5 bases). Germline lookup yields CDR1 SGHRS and CDR2 YFSETQ. The CDR3 is 16 residues long. Trimming removed 0 bases from V and 1 base from J, with 10 bases in between. CDR3 bases: TGCGCCAGCAGCTTGGCGTTGGGGGAAACTAATGAAAAACTGTTTTTT. This encodes CASSLALGETNEKLFF. Full variable domain (rest looked up from reference TRBV5-1 and TRBJ1-4): KAGVTQTPRYLIKTRGQQVTLSCSPISGHRSVSWYQQTPGQGLQFLFEYFSETQRNKGNFPGRFSGRQFSNSRSEMNVSTLELGDSALYLCASSLALGETNEKLFFGSGTQLSVL.

The genes are TRBV4-1 and TRBJ2-3, with 8 nucleotides matching TRBD2. This CDR3 has 17 amino acids. CDR1 is MGHRA and CDR2 is YSYEKL in the germline V gene. V trimming: 0 bases; J trimming: 3 bases; junction bases outside the gene matches: 8. CDR3 nucleotides: TGCGCCAGCAGCCAAGATCCGGGCGGGGGGCGGACAGATACGCAGTATTTT. This codes for CASSQDPGGGRTDTQYF.

The chain recombines TRBV7-9 with TRBJ2-1, with 12 bases fitting TRBD2. The ends lost 5 bases at V and 3 bases at J; junction bases unmatched: 5. CDR1 is SEHNR and CDR2 is FQNEAQ in the germline V gene (reference sequence). The CDR3 has 16 residues. The CDR3 DNA reads as TGTGCCAGCAGCCCCTCGACTAGCGGGAGCTACAATGAGCAGTTCTTC. This encodes CASSPSTSGSYNEQFF.

The V call is TRBV7-6, the J call TRBJ2-5; 9 positions agree with TRBD2. This CDR3 comprises 15 residues. Germline CDR1 is SGHVS and CDR2 is FNYEAQ. The ends lost 4 bases at V and 0 bases at J; junction bases unmatched: 3. CDR3 loop: CASSYPSGNQETQYF. The CDR3 DNA is TGTGCCAGCAGCTATCCTAGCGGGAACCAAGAGACCCAGTACTTC.

The V gene is TRBV5-1, the J gene TRBJ2-7, with D possibly being TRBD2 (5 bases). The length of the CDR3 is 16 residues. Looked up from germline, CDR1 is SGHRS and CDR2 is YFSETQ. Trimming took off 0 bases at V and 1 base at J, with 14 bases between the two ends. Written as DNA, the CDR3 is TGCGCCAGCAGCTTGGCTCCCGGGGATGGATCCTACGAGCAGTACTTC. Translation: CASSLAPGDGSYEQYF.